The text below deals with one T cell receptor (beta chain). Germline V gene lookup returns CDR1 SGHTA and CDR2 FQGTGA. V lost 0 bases to trimming and J lost 7 bases; unmatched junction nucleotides: 6. The CDR3 covers 15 residues. The data are from a study of T cell changes during pregnancy in multiple sclerosis. TCRdb keeps only in-frame clones here, not all; method: immunoSEQ multiplex PCR. The table shows tens of thousands of clones, with under 95% occurring only once. The chain has TRBV7-3 and TRBJ2-7; 10 bases fit TRBD2. The TCR sequence derives from a female donor in good health, enrolled as a control in a pregnancy study. The specimen was peripheral blood, collected in the third trimester of pregnancy. The chain's CDR3 is CASSLTLAGVGEQYF. The CDR3 DNA sequence: TGTGCCAGCAGCTTAACTCTAGCGGGAGTCGGGGAGCAGTACTTC. Drawing the rest from reference TRBV7-3 and TRBJ2-7, the complete variable domain is GAGVSQTPSNKVTEKGKYVELRCDPISGHTALYWYRQSLGQGPEFLIYFQGTGAADDSGLPNDRFFAVRPEGSVSTLKIQRTERGDSAVYLCASSLTLAGVGEQYFGPGTRLTVT.